Listed below are T cell receptor beta chains from one sample, sequenced in a study of blood T cell repertoires in COVID-19. Some clones are missing from TCRdb's copy, which holds only in-frame ones; the method was immunoSEQ multiplex PCR. The repertoire holds 200,000 to 250,000 clones, with nearly 90% as singletons. Sequenced input: PBMCs or T cells enriched from blood (not recorded which). The receptors stem from a man younger than 45 who had been exposed to COVID-19. Both conserved end residues are part of each CDR3. Each record gives: CDR3 DNA, CDR3 protein, V gene, clone size, J gene, D gene. D genes are given only for firm matches. Clone size appears in some rows only: once, few, many, or a class for an expanded clone.

TGCGCCAGCAGCTTGGGACCCGGGGATAGCAATCAGCCCCAGCATTTT	CASSLGPGDSNQPQHF	TRBV5-1	once	TRBJ1-5	-
TGTGCCAGCAGCCAAGATAGCCTAGCGGGGGGGCCGGTCGGGGAGCTGTTTTTT	CASSQDSLAGGPVGELFF	TRBV3-1/TRBV3-2	-	TRBJ2-2	TRBD2
TGTGCCACGATCGGGGGTTTCCATCTAAACTATGGCTACACCTTC	CATIGGFHLNYGYTF	TRBV3-1/TRBV3-2	-	TRBJ1-2	-
TGTGCCAGCAGCCAGGGACATCCTTCTGGAAACACCATATATTTT	CASSQGHPSGNTIYF	TRBV7-2	-	TRBJ1-3	-
TGCGCCAGCAGCCAACTACAGGGGTCAGAGAACACTGAAGCTTTCTTT	CASSQLQGSENTEAFF	TRBV4-1	-	TRBJ1-1	TRBD1
TGTGCCGACCGGCGGGGGGTCGAGCAGTACTTC	CADRRGVEQYF	TRBV2	-	TRBJ2-7	TRBD2
TGTGCCAGCAGGTGGCTAGCGGGGGTCTTTGAGACCCAGTACTTC	CASRWLAGVFETQYF	TRBV2	-	TRBJ2-5	TRBD2
TGTGCCAGTACTTCCGGACTAGCGGGGATAGAGACCCAGTACTTC	CASTSGLAGIETQYF	TRBV6-5	-	TRBJ2-5	TRBD2
TGCGCCAGCAGCTTGGCTAGCGGGGGTTCCTACGAGCAGTACTTC	CASSLASGGSYEQYF	TRBV5-1	-	TRBJ2-7	TRBD2
TGTGCCAGCAGCTTGCTCGGCGGGGTCACCGGGGAGCTGTTTTTT	CASSLLGGVTGELFF	TRBV7-2	-	TRBJ2-2	-
TGTGCCAGCAGCCCACGACGACTAGCGGGGGCAGAGACCCAGTACTTC	CASSPRRLAGAETQYF	TRBV11-2	few	TRBJ2-5	TRBD2
TGTGCCTGGAAAGACCGACAAATCTATGGCTACACCTTC	CAWKDRQIYGYTF	TRBV30	-	TRBJ1-2	-
TGTGCCACCAGTGATGTCGGACAGCCCGGGGAGCTGTTTTTT	CATSDVGQPGELFF	TRBV24-1	-	TRBJ2-2	-
TGTGCCAGCAGCTTGGGAGCGGGGGGCCCTACGATCTACGAGCAGTACTTC	CASSLGAGGPTIYEQYF	TRBV5-6	-	TRBJ2-7	TRBD2
TGTGCCAGCAGCTCCGGGACAGGGCCGGGGAACGATGAGCAGTTCTTC	CASSSGTGPGNDEQFF	TRBV5-4	-	TRBJ2-1	TRBD1
TGTGCTAGTGGGAAAGGGACAGGGAAAAATGAAAAACTGTTTTTT	CASGKGTGKNEKLFF	TRBV12-5	-	TRBJ1-4	TRBD1
TGTGCCAGCAGCCAAGAGGGACAGCAGCAAGAGACCCAGTACTTC	CASSQEGQQQETQYF	TRBV4-2	-	TRBJ2-5	TRBD1
TGTGCCTGGAGGGGACAGGCGGATCAGCCCCAGCATTTT	CAWRGQADQPQHF	TRBV30	-	TRBJ1-5	TRBD1
TGTGCCAGCAGTTACTCGAGGGGGGGACGGAAACTGTTTTTT	CASSYSRGGRKLFF	TRBV6-5	-	TRBJ1-4	-
TGTGCCAGTTCCCGGGACAGATCCTACGAGCAGTACTTC	CASSRDRSYEQYF	TRBV19	-	TRBJ2-7	TRBD1
TGTGCCAGCACCTTGAACACTGAAGCTTTCTTT	CASTLNTEAFF	TRBV12-3/TRBV12-4	few	TRBJ1-1	-
TGCAGCGTTGATCTTGCGAGCGGGCTTTACAATGAGCAGTTCTTC	CSVDLASGLYNEQFF	TRBV29-1	-	TRBJ2-1	-
TGTGCCTGGAGTGAGAGGGAGAACACTGAAGCTTTCTTT	CAWSERENTEAFF	TRBV30	-	TRBJ1-1	-
TGTGCCAGCAGCCCAAGGACAGGCGGGAACACTGAAGCTTTCTTT	CASSPRTGGNTEAFF	TRBV5-4	-	TRBJ1-1	TRBD1
TGTGCCAGCAGTTTTATCGGGCGACAGGGGATAGGCTACACCTTC	CASSFIGRQGIGYTF	TRBV28	-	TRBJ1-2	TRBD1
TGTGCCAGCAGCTTAGCGTTGGGTCTAGCGGAATCCTACGAGCAGTACTTC	CASSLALGLAESYEQYF	TRBV7-2	-	TRBJ2-7	TRBD2
TGCGCCAGCAGCTCGGGACAGGTTAGGATGTCGGGCTACACCTTC	CASSSGQVRMSGYTF	TRBV5-1	-	TRBJ1-2	TRBD1
TGTGCAAGTCGCTTACCGGGAGGCGAGACCCAGTACTTC	CASRLPGGETQYF	TRBV12-2	-	TRBJ2-5	-
TGTGCCAGCAGCAGGGGGACATACCTCACTGGGGAGCTGTTTTTT	CASSRGTYLTGELFF	TRBV5-4	-	TRBJ2-2	-
TGTGCCAGCAGTGACTCGGGGACTAGCGGGGGTAATGAGCAGTTCTTC	CASSDSGTSGGNEQFF	TRBV6-4	few	TRBJ2-1	TRBD2
TGTGCCAGCAGCCGAGCGGTCGGGACTAAAAGTGAGCAGTTCTTC	CASSRAVGTKSEQFF	TRBV7-9	-	TRBJ2-1	TRBD2
TGTGCCAGCAGCGTAGAGGGGGATGGCTACACCTTC	CASSVEGDGYTF	TRBV9	-	TRBJ1-2	-
TGCGCCAGCTCCTGGACAGCCGGGGAGCTGTTTTTT	CASSWTAGELFF	TRBV10-1	-	TRBJ2-2	-
TGCGCCAGCAGCCCAGGGACAGGGAATGGTGGGGAGACCCAGTACTTC	CASSPGTGNGGETQYF	TRBV5-1	-	TRBJ2-5	TRBD1
TGTGCCAGCAGCTTAACTTCAAGGGACTACCACTACGAGCAGTACTTC	CASSLTSRDYHYEQYF	TRBV7-9	-	TRBJ2-7	TRBD2
TGTGCCAGCAGCTTAGTTAGCGGGGGGGCTGTTGCTGAGCAGTTCTTC	CASSLVSGGAVAEQFF	TRBV7-2	few	TRBJ2-1	TRBD2
TGTGCCAGCAGCCTGGACAGGGGGCGGGCAGATACGCAGTATTTT	CASSLDRGRADTQYF	TRBV5-4	-	TRBJ2-3	TRBD1
TGTGCCAGCAGCATGGCGGACAAATCTTCACCCCTCCACTTT	CASSMADKSSPLHF	TRBV9	few	TRBJ1-6	-
TGTGCCAGTAGTCCAACTAGCGCGATAACCTACAATGAGCAGTTCTTC	CASSPTSAITYNEQFF	TRBV19	-	TRBJ2-1	TRBD2
TGTGCCAGCAGTGCGATAAGCGATAGGTATGGCTACACCTTC	CASSAISDRYGYTF	TRBV27	-	TRBJ1-2	-
TGTGCCAGCAGCCCGGGACTAGCGGGTTACTACGAGCAGTACTTC	CASSPGLAGYYEQYF	TRBV27	-	TRBJ2-7	TRBD2
TGTGCCAGCAGCTTGGACCCCCCCGACAGGGCCTATAATTCACCCCTCCACTTT	CASSLDPPDRAYNSPLHF	TRBV5-5	-	TRBJ1-6	TRBD1
TGTGCCAGCTCGCCCAATCAGGGTAATTTAGGAAACACCATATATTTT	CASSPNQGNLGNTIYF	TRBV18	-	TRBJ1-3	-
TGTGCCAGCAGCTTGGGCTGGCGGGGGGGCCATGGGACAGATACGCAGTATTTT	CASSLGWRGGHGTDTQYF	TRBV5-6	-	TRBJ2-3	TRBD2
TGTGCCAGCAGCCCAACTGAGGACAGCGCAGTAATTTTCGCGAACACCGGGGAGCTGTTTTTT	CASSPTEDSAVIFANTGELFF	TRBV9	-	TRBJ2-2	-
TGTGCCAGCAGTTTAAGTTGGGAGAACTATGGCTACACCTTC	CASSLSWENYGYTF	TRBV27	-	TRBJ1-2	-
TGTGCCAGCAGCTTAAGACTTGCAGCGGGGGGCACAGATACGCAGTATTTT	CASSLRLAAGGTDTQYF	TRBV7-9	few	TRBJ2-3	TRBD2
TGTGCCAGCAGACAGGCAGATACGCAGTATTTT	CASRQADTQYF	TRBV2	-	TRBJ2-3	-
TGCGCCAGCAGCTTGTCTAGAGGGGGCTACGAGCAGTACTTC	CASSLSRGGYEQYF	TRBV5-1	-	TRBJ2-7	-
TGTGCCAGCAGTTACGGCGGGGCTCTAGCCGAGCAGTACTTC	CASSYGGALAEQYF	TRBV6-5	once	TRBJ2-7	-
TGTGCCAGCAGCTCCTACAGGGGACCGTACGAGCAGTACTTC	CASSSYRGPYEQYF	TRBV7-9	-	TRBJ2-7	TRBD1
TGCGCCAGCAGTTGGGCAGGGACAGATCAGCCCCAGCATTTT	CASSWAGTDQPQHF	TRBV10-2	-	TRBJ1-5	TRBD1
TGTGCCACCAGTGACCCTTACTCAGAGACCGGGAGCGGGAATGAGCAGTTCTTC	CATSDPYSETGSGNEQFF	TRBV24-1	-	TRBJ2-1	-